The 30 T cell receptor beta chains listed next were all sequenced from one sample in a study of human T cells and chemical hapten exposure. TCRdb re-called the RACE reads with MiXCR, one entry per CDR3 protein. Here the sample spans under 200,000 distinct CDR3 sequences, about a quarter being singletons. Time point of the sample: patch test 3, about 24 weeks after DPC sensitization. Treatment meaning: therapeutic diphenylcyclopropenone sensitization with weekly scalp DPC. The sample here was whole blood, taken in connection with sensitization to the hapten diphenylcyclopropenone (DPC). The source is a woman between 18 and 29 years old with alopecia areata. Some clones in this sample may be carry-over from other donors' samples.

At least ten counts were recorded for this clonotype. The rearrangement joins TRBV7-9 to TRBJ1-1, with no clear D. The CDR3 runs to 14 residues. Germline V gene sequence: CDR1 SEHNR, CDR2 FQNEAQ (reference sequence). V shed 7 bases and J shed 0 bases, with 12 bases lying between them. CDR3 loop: CASKPGGMNTEAFF. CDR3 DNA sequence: TGTGCCAGCAAGCCGGGAGGGATGAACACTGAAGCTTTCTTT.

CDR3 protein: CSARDVRDTQYF. CDR3 nucleotide sequence: TGCAGTGCTAGAGATGTCCGAGATACGCAGTATTTT. V is TRBV20-1 and J is TRBJ2-3; D is uncertain. V shed 0 bases and J shed 5 bases, with 6 bases lying between them. CDR3 length: 12 amino acids. In germline, CDR1 is DFQATT, CDR2 SNEGSKA (reference sequence).

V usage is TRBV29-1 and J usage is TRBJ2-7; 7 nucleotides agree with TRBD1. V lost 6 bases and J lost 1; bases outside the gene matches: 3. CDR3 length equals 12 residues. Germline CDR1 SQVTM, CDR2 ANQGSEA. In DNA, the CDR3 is TGCAGCGTGACAGGGATATCCTACGAGCAGTACTTC. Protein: CSVTGISYEQYF.

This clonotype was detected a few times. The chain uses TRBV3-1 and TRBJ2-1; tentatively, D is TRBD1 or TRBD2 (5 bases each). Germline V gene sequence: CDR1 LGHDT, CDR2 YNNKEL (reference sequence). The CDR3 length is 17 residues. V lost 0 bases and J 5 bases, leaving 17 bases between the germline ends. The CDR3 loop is CASSQEITRTRNNEQFF. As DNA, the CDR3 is TGTGCCAGCAGCCAAGAGATCACTAGGACAAGGAACAATGAGCAGTTCTTC.

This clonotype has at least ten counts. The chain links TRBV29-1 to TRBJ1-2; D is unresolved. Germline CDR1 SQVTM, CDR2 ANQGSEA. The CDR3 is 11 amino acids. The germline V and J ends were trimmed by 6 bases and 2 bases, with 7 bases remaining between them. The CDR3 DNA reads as TGCAGCGTCCGAATGAACTATGGCTACACCTTC. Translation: CSVRMNYGYTF. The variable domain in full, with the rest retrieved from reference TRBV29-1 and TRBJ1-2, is SAVISQKPSRDICQRGTSLTIQCQVDSQVTMMFWYRQQPGQSLTLIATANQGSEATYESGFVIDKFPISRPNLTFSTLTVSNMSPEDSSIYLCSVRMNYGYTFGSGTRLTVV.

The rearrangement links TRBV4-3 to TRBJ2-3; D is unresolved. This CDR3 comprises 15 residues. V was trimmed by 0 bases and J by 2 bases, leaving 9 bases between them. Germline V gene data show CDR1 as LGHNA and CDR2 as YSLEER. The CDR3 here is CASSQDITITDTQYF. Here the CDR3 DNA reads TGCGCCAGCAGCCAAGATATCACGATCACAGATACGCAGTATTTT.

CDR3: CSAGTSFGSTDTQYF. The CDR3 DNA is TGCAGTGCCGGAACTAGTTTCGGTAGCACAGATACGCAGTATTTT. The rearrangement uses TRBV20-1 and TRBJ2-3; D is perhaps TRBD2 (5 bases). Trimming stripped 6 bases from V and 0 bases from J, with 16 bases between. The CDR3 is 15 amino acids. From germline, CDR1 is DFQATT and CDR2 SNEGSKA (reference sequence).

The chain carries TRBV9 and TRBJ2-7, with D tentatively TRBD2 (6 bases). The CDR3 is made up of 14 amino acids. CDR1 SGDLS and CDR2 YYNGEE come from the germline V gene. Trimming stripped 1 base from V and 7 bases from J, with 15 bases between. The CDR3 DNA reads TGTGCCAGCAGCGTACGAGACCGGGCGGGGGAGCAGTACTTC. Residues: CASSVRDRAGEQYF.

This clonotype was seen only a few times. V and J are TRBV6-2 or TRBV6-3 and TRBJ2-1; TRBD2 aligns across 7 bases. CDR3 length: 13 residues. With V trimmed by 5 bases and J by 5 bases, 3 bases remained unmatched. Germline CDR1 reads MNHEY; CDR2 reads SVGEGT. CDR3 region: CASSILAHNEQFF. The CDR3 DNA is TGTGCCAGCAGTATACTAGCGCACAATGAGCAGTTCTTC.

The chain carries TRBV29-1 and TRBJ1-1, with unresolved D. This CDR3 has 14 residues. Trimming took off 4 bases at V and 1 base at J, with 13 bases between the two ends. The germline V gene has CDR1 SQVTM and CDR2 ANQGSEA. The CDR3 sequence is CSVGRLAQNTEAFF. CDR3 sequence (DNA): TGCAGCGTTGGCAGGTTAGCACAGAACACTGAAGCTTTCTTT. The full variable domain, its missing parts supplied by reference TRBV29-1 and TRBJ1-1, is SAVISQKPSRDICQRGTSLTIQCQVDSQVTMMFWYRQQPGQSLTLIATANQGSEATYESGFVIDKFPISRPNLTFSTLTVSNMSPEDSSIYLCSVGRLAQNTEAFFGQGTRLTVV.

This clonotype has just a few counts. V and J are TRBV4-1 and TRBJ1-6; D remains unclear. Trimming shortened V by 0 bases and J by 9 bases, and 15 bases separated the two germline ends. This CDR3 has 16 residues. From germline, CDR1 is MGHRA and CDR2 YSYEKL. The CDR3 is CASSQEVPTVASPLHF. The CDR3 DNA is TGCGCCAGCAGCCAAGAAGTGCCGACGGTGGCTTCACCCCTCCACTTT.

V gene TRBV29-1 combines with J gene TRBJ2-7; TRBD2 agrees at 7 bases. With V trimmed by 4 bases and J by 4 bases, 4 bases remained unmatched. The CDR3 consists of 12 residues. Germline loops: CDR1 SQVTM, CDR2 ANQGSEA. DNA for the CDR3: TGCAGCGTTGGGGAGGGCCGGTACGAGCAGTACTTC. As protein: CSVGEGRYEQYF.

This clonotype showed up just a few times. This CDR3 is CASSSSRQGHSYEQYF. The DNA of the CDR3 is TGTGCCAGCAGCTCGAGTAGACAGGGACACTCCTACGAGCAGTACTTC. The genes are TRBV11-1 and TRBJ2-7; 7 nucleotides line up with TRBD1. Germline CDR1 is SGHAT and CDR2 is FQDESV (reference sequence). Unmatched junction bases numbered 9, after V lost 4 bases and J lost 0 bases. The CDR3 is 16 residues long.

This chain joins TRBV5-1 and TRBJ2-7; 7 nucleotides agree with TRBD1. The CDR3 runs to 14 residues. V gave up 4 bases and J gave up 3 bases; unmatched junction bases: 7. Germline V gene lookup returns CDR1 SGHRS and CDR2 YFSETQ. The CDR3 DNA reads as TGCGCCAGCAGCCTCCGGTCAGGGGGCTACGAGCAGTACTTC. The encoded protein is CASSLRSGGYEQYF.

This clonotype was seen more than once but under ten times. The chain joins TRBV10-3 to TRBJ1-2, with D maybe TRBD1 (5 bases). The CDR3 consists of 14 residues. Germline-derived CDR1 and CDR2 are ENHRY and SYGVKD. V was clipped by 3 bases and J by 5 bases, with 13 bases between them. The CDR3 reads CAISDWDLAYGYTF. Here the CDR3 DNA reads TGTGCCATCAGTGACTGGGACCTGGCGTATGGCTACACCTTC.

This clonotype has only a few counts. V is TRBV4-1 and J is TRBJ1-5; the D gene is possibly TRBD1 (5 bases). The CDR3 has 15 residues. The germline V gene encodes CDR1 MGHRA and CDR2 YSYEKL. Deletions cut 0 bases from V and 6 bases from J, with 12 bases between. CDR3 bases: TGCGCCAGCAGCCAAGAGGGAGGGGCGGCTCAGCCCCAGCATTTT. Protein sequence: CASSQEGGAAQPQHF.

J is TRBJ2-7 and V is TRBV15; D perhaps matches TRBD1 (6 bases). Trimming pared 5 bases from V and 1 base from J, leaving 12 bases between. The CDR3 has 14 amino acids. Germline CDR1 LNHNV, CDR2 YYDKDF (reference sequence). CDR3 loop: CATSHGDKSYEQYF. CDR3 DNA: TGTGCCACCAGCCACGGGGACAAATCCTACGAGCAGTACTTC. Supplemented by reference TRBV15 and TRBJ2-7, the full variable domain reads DAMVIQNPRYQVTQFGKPVTLSCSQTLNHNVMYWYQQKSSQAPKLLFHYYDKDFNNEADTPDNFQSRRPNTSFCFLDIRSPGLGDTAMYLCATSHGDKSYEQYFGPGTRLTVT.

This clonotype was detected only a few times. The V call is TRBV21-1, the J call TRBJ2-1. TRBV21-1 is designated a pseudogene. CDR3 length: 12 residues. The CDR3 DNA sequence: TGTGCCAGCAGCAATTCTGGTGATGAGCAGTTCTTC. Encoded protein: CASSNSGDEQFF.

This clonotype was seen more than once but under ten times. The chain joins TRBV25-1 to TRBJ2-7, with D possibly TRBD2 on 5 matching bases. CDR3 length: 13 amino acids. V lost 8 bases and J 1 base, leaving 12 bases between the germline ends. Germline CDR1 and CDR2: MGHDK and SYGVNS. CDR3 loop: CASGEPGSYEQYF. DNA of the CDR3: TGTGCCAGCGGCGAACCGGGGTCCTACGAGCAGTACTTC.

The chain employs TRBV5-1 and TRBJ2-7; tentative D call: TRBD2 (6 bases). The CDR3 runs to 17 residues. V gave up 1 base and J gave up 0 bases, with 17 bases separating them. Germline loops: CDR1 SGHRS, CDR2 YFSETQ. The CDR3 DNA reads TGCGCCAGCAGCTTGAGGGCTAGCGAGTCATACTCCTACGAGCAGTACTTC. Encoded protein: CASSLRASESYSYEQYF.

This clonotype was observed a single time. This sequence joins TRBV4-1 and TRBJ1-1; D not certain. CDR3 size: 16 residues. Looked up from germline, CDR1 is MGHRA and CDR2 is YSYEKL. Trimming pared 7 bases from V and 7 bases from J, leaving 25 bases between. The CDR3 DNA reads TGCGCCAGCACTAGCCTAAAAAAAAAACATGGTCATGAAGCTTTCTTT. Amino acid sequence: CASTSLKKKHGHEAFF.

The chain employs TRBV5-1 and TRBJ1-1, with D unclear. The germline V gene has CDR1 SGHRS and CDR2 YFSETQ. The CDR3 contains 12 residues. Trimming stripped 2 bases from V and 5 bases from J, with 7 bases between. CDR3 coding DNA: TGCGCCAGCAGCTTTGACGGGACTGAAGCTTTCTTT. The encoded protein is CASSFDGTEAFF.

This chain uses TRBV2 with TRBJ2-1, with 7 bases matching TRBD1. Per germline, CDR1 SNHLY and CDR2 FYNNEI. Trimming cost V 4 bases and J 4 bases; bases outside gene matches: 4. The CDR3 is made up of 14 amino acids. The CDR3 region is CASSGQGPYNEQFF. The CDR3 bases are TGTGCCAGCAGTGGACAGGGTCCGTACAATGAGCAGTTCTTC.

CDR3 coding DNA: TGCGCCAGCACCACCATACCTAGCACAGATACGCAGTATTTT. This translates into CASTTIPSTDTQYF. J is TRBJ2-3 and V is TRBV5-1; D is uncertain. The CDR3 is 14 amino acids. Per the germline V gene, CDR1 is SGHRS and CDR2 is YFSETQ. Trimming took off 6 bases at V and 0 bases at J, with 11 bases between the two ends. The entire variable domain, with the rest obtained from reference TRBV5-1 and TRBJ2-3, is as follows: KAGVTQTPRYLIKTRGQQVTLSCSPISGHRSVSWYQQTPGQGLQFLFEYFSETQRNKGNFPGRFSGRQFSNSRSEMNVSTLELGDSALYLCASTTIPSTDTQYFGPGTRLTVL.

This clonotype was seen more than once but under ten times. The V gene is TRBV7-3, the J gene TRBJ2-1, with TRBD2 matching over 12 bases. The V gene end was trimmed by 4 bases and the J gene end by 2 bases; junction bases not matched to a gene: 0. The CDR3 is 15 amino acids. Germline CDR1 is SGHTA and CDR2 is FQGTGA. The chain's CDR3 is CASSSSGGAYNEQFF. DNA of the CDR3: TGTGCCAGCAGCTCTAGCGGGGGGGCCTACAATGAGCAGTTCTTC.

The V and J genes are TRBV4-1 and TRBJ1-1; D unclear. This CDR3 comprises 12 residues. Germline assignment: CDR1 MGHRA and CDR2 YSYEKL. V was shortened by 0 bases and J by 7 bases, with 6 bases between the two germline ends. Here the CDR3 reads CASSQDRVEAFF. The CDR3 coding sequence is TGCGCCAGCAGCCAAGATCGGGTTGAAGCTTTCTTT.

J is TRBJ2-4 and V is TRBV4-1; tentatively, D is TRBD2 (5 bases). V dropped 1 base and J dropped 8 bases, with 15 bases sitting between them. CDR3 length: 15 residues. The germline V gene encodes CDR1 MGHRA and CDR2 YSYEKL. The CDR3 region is CASSQGLAGLDIQYF. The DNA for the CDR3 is TGCGCCAGCAGCCAAGGATTGGCGGGCCTCGACATTCAGTACTTC.

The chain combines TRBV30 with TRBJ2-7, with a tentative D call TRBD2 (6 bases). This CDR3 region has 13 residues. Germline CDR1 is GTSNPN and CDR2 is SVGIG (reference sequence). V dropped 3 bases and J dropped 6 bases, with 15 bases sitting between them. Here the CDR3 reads CAWRDYHAGEQYF. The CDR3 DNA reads TGTGCCTGGAGGGACTACCACGCCGGCGAGCAGTACTTC.

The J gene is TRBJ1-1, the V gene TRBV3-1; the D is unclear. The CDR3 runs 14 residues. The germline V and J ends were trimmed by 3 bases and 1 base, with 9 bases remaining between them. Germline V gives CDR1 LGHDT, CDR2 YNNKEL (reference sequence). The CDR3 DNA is TGTGCCAGCAGCCAGGGATCACAGAACACTGAAGCTTTCTTT. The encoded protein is CASSQGSQNTEAFF.

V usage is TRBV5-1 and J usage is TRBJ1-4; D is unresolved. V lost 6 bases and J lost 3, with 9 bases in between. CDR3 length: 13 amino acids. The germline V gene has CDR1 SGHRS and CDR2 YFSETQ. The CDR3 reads CASKRGSNEKLFF. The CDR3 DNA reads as TGCGCCAGCAAAAGAGGGTCTAATGAAAAACTGTTTTTT.